The 14 T cell receptor beta chains in this list originate from one sample, sequenced in a study of blood T cell repertoires in COVID-19. TCRdb's table, derived via immunoSEQ multiplex PCR, lists solely in-frame clones and lacks some. The table lists a few hundred thousand clones, roughly 84% of them singletons. The sample was PBMCs or T cells enriched from blood (not recorded which). These TCRs come from a man aged 50-60 years who had recovered from COVID-19.

This clone has a single count. The chain employs TRBV9 and TRBJ1-2; 7 bases fit TRBD1. The CDR3 spans 17 residues. Germline V gene sequence: CDR1 SGDLS, CDR2 YYNGEE. The trim removed 0 bases at V and 4 bases at J, leaving 12 bases unmatched. In DNA, the CDR3 is TGTGCCAGCAGCGTAGGAGGGACAGCACTGCCTGTCTATGGCTACACCTTC. Translated: CASSVGGTALPVYGYTF.

The rearrangement links TRBV5-1 to TRBJ2-3; a possible D gene is TRBD1 (5 bases). The V gene lost 3 bases and the J gene lost 1 base, with 9 bases spanning the gap. The CDR3 is 14 residues long. CDR1 is SGHRS and CDR2 is YFSETQ in the germline V gene. The CDR3 loop reads CASSSLGGTDTQYF. The DNA for the CDR3 is TGCGCCAGCAGCTCCTTAGGGGGCACAGATACGCAGTATTTT.

This clone was recorded once. The chain has TRBV11-2 and TRBJ2-7, with TRBD1 matching over 10 bases. Germline CDR1 is SGHAT and CDR2 is FQNNGV. This CDR3 comprises 15 residues. Trimming took 1 base from V and 4 from J; bases not matched to a gene: 4. The CDR3 nucleotides read TGTGCCAGCAGCTTAGTCGGGACAGGGGCTTACGAGCAGTACTTC. Encoded protein: CASSLVGTGAYEQYF.

This chain uses TRBV6-5 with TRBJ2-5, with D uncertain. Germline CDR1 and CDR2: MNHEY and SVGAGI. The CDR3 is 11 amino acids. The ends were cut back, 8 bases at V and 5 bases at J, with 9 bases in the middle. The CDR3, as DNA: TGTGCCAGCCCGGTCGGGGAGACCCAGTACTTC. It translates to CASPVGETQYF.

The genes are TRBV27 and TRBJ1-3; TRBD1 might be the D (6 bases). V was shortened by 5 bases and J by 3 bases, with 17 bases between the two germline ends. This CDR3 comprises 16 residues. From germline, CDR1 is MNHEY and CDR2 SMNVEV (reference sequence). The CDR3 reads CASSRSGTRGGNTIYF. CDR3 bases: TGTGCCAGCAGTCGATCCGGGACAAGGGGTGGAAACACCATATATTTT.

The genes are TRBV10-3 and TRBJ2-3, with 11 bases aligning to TRBD2. Trimming removed 6 bases from V and 5 bases from J; junction bases left unmatched: 7. Germline V gene data show CDR1 as ENHRY and CDR2 as SYGVKD. The CDR3 contains 15 residues. In DNA form, the CDR3 reads TGTGCCATCAGCCCGGGACTAGCGGAGGTAGATACGCAGTATTTT. Translated: CAISPGLAEVDTQYF.

The genes are TRBV5-8 and TRBJ2-7, with 10 bases that match TRBD1. The J segment lost 3 bases and the V segment lost 4 bases, leaving 7 bases of the junction unmatched. The germline V gene encodes CDR1 SGHTS and CDR2 YDEGEE. The CDR3 covers 15 residues. CDR3 amino acids: CASSTPGTGVYEQYF. The CDR3 bases are TGTGCCAGCAGCACTCCTGGGACAGGGGTCTACGAGCAGTACTTC.

The chain couples TRBV10-2 to TRBJ1-5; D uncertain. V was shortened by 2 bases and J by 9 bases, with 11 bases between the two germline ends. The CDR3 has 13 residues. CDR1 and CDR2 from the germline V gene are WSHSY and SAAADI. CDR3 region: CASSEVLRMPQHF. In DNA, the CDR3 is TGCGCCAGCAGTGAGGTCCTTAGAATGCCCCAGCATTTT.

The V call is TRBV7-8, the J call TRBJ2-1, with D tentatively TRBD1 (5 bases). The germline V gene has CDR1 SGHVS and CDR2 FQNEAQ. The CDR3 extends over 16 amino acids. Trimming shortened V by 3 bases and J by 0 bases, and 12 bases separated the two germline ends. The CDR3 DNA is TGTGCCAGCAGCTTCCCAGGGTCGAGCTCCTACAATGAGCAGTTCTTC. Its protein product is CASSFPGSSSYNEQFF.

The rearrangement joins TRBV25-1 to TRBJ2-3; the match to TRBD2 covers 8 bases. Germline-derived CDR1 and CDR2 are MGHDK and SYGVNS. The CDR3 consists of 13 residues. With 7 bases clipped from V and 6 bases from J, the junction kept 6 bases outside the gene matches. The CDR3 region has the DNA TGTGCCAGCAACCGGGGGGGATTGGATACGCAGTATTTT. Its protein is CASNRGGLDTQYF.

The chain couples TRBV14 to TRBJ1-2; the match to TRBD1 covers 7 bases. From germline, CDR1 is SGHDN and CDR2 FVKESK. V gave up 2 bases and J gave up 6 bases; unmatched junction bases: 6. The CDR3 spans 14 residues. The CDR3: CASSQPGQADGYTF. As DNA, the CDR3 is TGTGCCAGCAGCCAACCCGGACAGGCGGATGGCTACACCTTC.

V is TRBV5-4 and J is TRBJ2-7; tentative D call: TRBD1 (6 bases). V lost 0 bases and J lost 5, with 15 bases in between. Germline values: CDR1 SGHNT, CDR2 YYREEE (reference sequence). The CDR3 is 15 residues long. The CDR3 region has the DNA TGTGCCAGCAGCTTGGTTGGCAGGGGAAGAGACGAGCAGTACTTC. Protein sequence: CASSLVGRGRDEQYF. The complete variable domain, with remaining parts taken from reference TRBV5-4 and TRBJ2-7, reads ETGVTQSPTHLIKTRGQQVTLRCSSQSGHNTVSWYQQALGQGPQFIFQYYREEENGRGNFPPRFSGLQFPNYSSELNVNALELDDSALYLCASSLVGRGRDEQYFGPGTRLTVT.

This clone showed up just once. The genes are TRBV13 and TRBJ2-1; TRBD1 aligns across 12 bases. The junction had 12 bases not matched to a gene; V was cut back by 8 bases and J by 7 bases. Germline loops: CDR1 PRHDT, CDR2 FYEKMQ (reference sequence). CDR3 size: 16 residues. CDR3: CASQTAGTGGQNEQFF. The CDR3 DNA is TGTGCCAGCCAAACCGCCGGGACAGGGGGCCAAAATGAGCAGTTCTTC.

The chain combines TRBV19 with TRBJ1-3; TRBD1 agrees at 8 bases. Germline V gene sequence: CDR1 LNHDA, CDR2 SQIVND (reference sequence). Trimming took 4 bases from V and 0 from J; bases not matched to a gene: 8. CDR3 size: 17 residues. The CDR3 loop reads CASSSRTGTYSGNTIYF. DNA of the CDR3: TGTGCCAGTAGTAGCAGGACAGGGACCTACTCTGGAAACACCATATATTTT.